The clone carrying this TCR beta chain has only one observation. Germline V gene sequence: CDR1 SGHKS, CDR2 YYEKEE (reference sequence). V was cut by 4 bases and J by 7 bases, with 20 bases left in between. There are 16 residues in the CDR3. The data originate from a study of blood T cell repertoires in COVID-19. Study at large: T cells, B-cell-depleted T cells, or PBMCs provided the cDNA or gDNA that served as material.

Authors' processing steps: Estimation of nucleated cell counts was performed using reference gene primer amplification. TCRdb keeps only in-frame clones here, not all; method: immunoSEQ multiplex PCR. The V and J calls and the clone size are those of that table, but D and trimming were determined from the DNA. The data hold some 400,000 clones, with roughly nine tenths observed a single time. The study recruited people aged 18 to 89 years across approximately 24 US areas. Assignment of participants to cohorts was predicated upon participant-reported clinical history. The sequence came from a man aged 25 to 40 who had recovered from COVID-19. This chain joins TRBV5-5 and TRBJ1-4, with a possible D match to TRBD1 (6 bases). Sequences were obtained from PBMCs or T cells enriched from blood (not recorded which). Here the CDR3 reads CASSPGRQGHSEKLFF. CDR3 coding DNA: TGTGCCAGCAGCCCCGGCCGGCAGGGGCATTCTGAAAAACTGTTTTTT.